The 7 T cell receptor beta chains below come from one sample, sequenced in a study of blood T cell repertoires in COVID-19. Here immunoSEQ multiplex PCR was the method, and the copy in TCRdb shows in-frame clones only, minus some. The table shows approximately 210,000 clones, with more than 75% occurring only once. The sample consisted of peripheral blood. These receptors came from a human donor in a cohort sampled during active COVID-19.

The rearrangement uses TRBV7-2 and TRBJ2-2, with 7 bases matching TRBD2. The CDR3 totals 15 residues. The junction had 9 bases not matched to a gene; V was cut back by 5 bases and J by 6 bases. CDR1 and CDR2 from the germline V gene are SGHTA and FQGNSA. CDR3 residues: CASSPVGGRAGELFF. The DNA for the CDR3 is TGTGCCAGCAGCCCCGTGGGGGGGAGGGCCGGGGAGCTGTTTTTT.

This chain uses TRBV18 with TRBJ1-6, with D unresolved. Trimming pared 2 bases from V and 7 bases from J, leaving 12 bases between. Germline CDR1 is KGHSH and CDR2 is LQKENI. The CDR3 spans 15 residues. The CDR3 loop reads CASSPGASRNSPLHF. The CDR3 DNA sequence: TGTGCCAGCTCACCAGGAGCGTCAAGGAATTCACCCCTCCACTTT.

The CDR3 loop reads CASSPSRDANTIYF. In DNA form, the CDR3 reads TGTGCCAGCAGTCCCTCTAGAGATGCAAACACCATATATTTT. The V call is TRBV6-6, the J call TRBJ1-3, with D unresolved. CDR1 MNHNY and CDR2 SVGAGI come from the germline V gene (reference sequence). The CDR3 has 14 amino acids. V shed 5 bases and J shed 6 bases, with 14 bases lying between them.

With respect to this clone: The same CDR3 arises from other DNA sequences in this sample as well. The CDR3 coding sequence is TGTGCCAGCAGAGAGGGTTTCAATGAGCAGTTCTTC. Amino acids: CASREGFNEQFF. This chain uses TRBV6-5 with TRBJ2-1, with D perhaps TRBD2 (5 bases). Germline V gives CDR1 MNHEY, CDR2 SVGAGI. Deletions cut 6 bases from V and 6 bases from J, with 9 bases between. The CDR3 covers 12 residues.

The chain carries TRBV29-1 and TRBJ2-7, with D tentatively TRBD1 (8 bases). The germline V and J ends were trimmed by 6 bases and 3 bases, with 15 bases remaining between them. From germline, CDR1 is SQVTM and CDR2 ANQGSEA. The CDR3 is 13 residues long. The CDR3 reads CSVLTGEGYEQYF. CDR3 sequence (DNA): TGCAGCGTCCTGACAGGGGAGGGCTACGAGCAGTACTTC.

As regards this clone: This same CDR3 is encoded by further DNA sequences in the sample. The gene calls are TRBV9 and TRBJ2-5, with unresolved D. The ends were cut back, 0 bases at V and 2 bases at J, with 5 bases in the middle. This CDR3 contains 13 residues. Germline CDR1 and CDR2: SGDLS and YYNGEE. The CDR3 bases are TGTGCCAGCAGCGTAGGACTTCAAGAGACCCAGTACTTC. Translation: CASSVGLQETQYF.

The CDR3 nucleotides are TGTGCCAGCAGTGCGACCCGGACTAGTTGGGGCAGGAGGGGTGAGCAGTTCTTC. It codes for CASSATRTSWGRRGEQFF. The chain couples TRBV6-1 to TRBJ2-1, with TRBD2 matching over 7 bases. After removal of 4 bases from V and 9 bases from J, the junction contained 21 bases not matched to a gene. From germline, CDR1 is MNHNS and CDR2 SASEGT. This CDR3 region has 18 residues.